Presented here are 30 T cell receptor beta chains from one specimen sequenced in a study of blood T cell repertoires in COVID-19. TCRdb keeps only in-frame clones here, not all; method: immunoSEQ multiplex PCR. The data contain about 130,000 clones, roughly four fifths of them singletons. The sample comprised peripheral blood. These receptors were taken from a man between 25 and 39 years old with COVID-19, enrolled during active disease.

This chain uses TRBV28 with TRBJ2-7, with TRBD1 matching over 9 bases. The CDR3 contains 15 residues. Germline V gene lookup returns CDR1 MDHEN and CDR2 SYDVKM. After removal of 2 bases from V and 2 bases from J, the junction contained 4 bases not matched to a gene. The CDR3 protein is CASSLPGQGAYEQYF. The CDR3 DNA reads TGTGCCAGCAGTTTACCGGGACAGGGCGCCTACGAGCAGTACTTC.

The rearrangement joins TRBV12-2 to TRBJ2-7; the D call in the table, TRBD2, was not verified against the DNA. TRBV12-2 has pseudogene status. This CDR3 has 16 residues. The CDR3 here is CASRASLRTRSYEQYF. The CDR3 DNA sequence: TGTGCAAGTCGCGCTTCCTTAAGGACTAGGAGCTACGAGCAGTACTTC.

This clone has just one count. The V gene is TRBV19, the J gene TRBJ1-1, with 7 positions matching TRBD1. This CDR3 has 14 residues. CDR1 LNHDA and CDR2 SQIVND come from the germline V gene (reference sequence). The trim removed 3 bases at V and 4 bases at J, leaving 5 bases unmatched. Here the CDR3 reads CASSIGQASTEAFF. CDR3 sequence (DNA): TGTGCCAGTAGTATCGGACAGGCGAGCACTGAAGCTTTCTTT.

CDR3 sequence reads: CASSMTRDSPYGYTF. The CDR3, as DNA: TGTGCCAGTAGTATGACGAGGGACAGTCCCTATGGCTACACCTTC. V gene TRBV19 combines with J gene TRBJ1-2; 7 nucleotides line up with TRBD1. From germline, CDR1 is LNHDA and CDR2 SQIVND (reference sequence). The CDR3 has 15 amino acids. V dropped 3 bases and J dropped 4; count of bases not matched to a gene: 8.

This sequence joins TRBV5-4 and TRBJ2-5; 14 bases fit TRBD2. The length of the CDR3 is 17 residues. CDR1 is SGHNT and CDR2 is YYREEE in the germline V gene (reference sequence). V lost 4 bases to trimming and J lost 0 bases; unmatched junction nucleotides: 5. CDR3 coding DNA: TGTGCCAGCAGCCCAGGACTAGCGGGGGGACACCAAGAGACCCAGTACTTC. The encoded protein is CASSPGLAGGHQETQYF. The entire variable domain, with the rest obtained from reference TRBV5-4 and TRBJ2-5, is as follows: ETGVTQSPTHLIKTRGQQVTLRCSSQSGHNTVSWYQQALGQGPQFIFQYYREEENGRGNFPPRFSGLQFPNYSSELNVNALELDDSALYLCASSPGLAGGHQETQYFGPGTRLLVL.

The chain uses TRBV6-2 or TRBV6-3 and TRBJ1-5; possibly TRBD1 for D (6 bases). Germline assignment: CDR1 MNHEY and CDR2 SVGEGT. This CDR3 is built from 18 residues. Trimming removed 0 bases from V and 3 bases from J, with 18 bases in between. The CDR3 loop is CASSYSLSVGGANQPQHF. The CDR3 DNA reads TGTGCCAGCAGTTACTCGCTTTCGGTGGGGGGGGCCAATCAGCCCCAGCATTTT.

The V call is TRBV11-3, the J call TRBJ2-1, with a tentative D call TRBD2 (5 bases). Between the trimmed V and J ends, which lost 0 bases and 8 bases, there was a span of 20 bases. Germline CDR1 is SGHNT and CDR2 is YENEEA. There are 17 residues in the CDR3. The CDR3 DNA follows: TGTGCCAGCAGCTTAGATCCGAGACTACCCCCTCACGATGAGCAGTTCTTC. Protein: CASSLDPRLPPHDEQFF.

The chain employs TRBV30 and TRBJ1-1; no definite D call. This CDR3 region has 12 residues. The V end was cut by 5 bases, the J end by 4 bases, with 11 bases between. Germline values: CDR1 GTSNPN, CDR2 SVGIG (reference sequence). As DNA, the CDR3 is TGTGCCTGGCAGAGGGTCTCCACTGAAGCTTTCTTT. Its protein product is CAWQRVSTEAFF. The variable domain in full, with the rest retrieved from reference TRBV30 and TRBJ1-1, is SQTIHQWPATLVQPVGSPLSLECTVEGTSNPNLYWYRQAAGRGLQLLFYSVGIGQISSEVPQNLSASRPQDRQFILSSKKLLLSDSGFYLCAWQRVSTEAFFGQGTRLTVV.

A few counts support this clone. V usage is TRBV7-3 and J usage is TRBJ2-6, with 7 bases identical to TRBD1. This CDR3 comprises 18 residues. The V segment lost 3 bases and the J segment 1 base; nucleotides outside the gene matches: 9. CDR1 and CDR2 from the germline V gene are SGHTA and FQGTGA. CDR3 loop: CASSLGTARISGANVLTF. CDR3 nucleotide sequence: TGTGCCAGCAGCTTGGGGACAGCCAGAATTTCTGGGGCCAACGTCCTGACTTTC.

This chain links TRBV19 with TRBJ1-1; D may be TRBD1 (5 bases). Between the trimmed V and J ends, which lost 0 bases and 1 base, there was a span of 12 bases. This CDR3 contains 16 residues. Germline V gives CDR1 LNHDA, CDR2 SQIVND (reference sequence). The CDR3: CASSIDYGRGNTEAFF. CDR3 nucleotides: TGTGCCAGTAGTATAGATTACGGGAGGGGGAACACTGAAGCTTTCTTT.

By share, this clone ranks as medium-sized. The chain is built from TRBV27 and TRBJ1-1; tentatively, D is TRBD1 (5 bases). CDR3 length: 15 amino acids. Germline lookup yields CDR1 MNHEY and CDR2 SMNVEV (reference sequence). V lost 2 bases to trimming and J lost 1 base, with 11 bases between them. As DNA, the CDR3 is TGTGCCAGCAGTTTAGGGGGGTGGGCGAACACTGAAGCTTTCTTT. It yields the protein CASSLGGWANTEAFF.

The chain links TRBV3-1 (or the pseudogene TRBV3-2) to TRBJ1-2; D not certain. The CDR3 totals 12 residues. CDR1 is LGHDT, CDR2 YNNKEL, per germline (reference sequence). V lost 0 bases, J lost 7 bases, and 6 bases lay in between. The CDR3 loop is CASSQDGRGYTF. The DNA for the CDR3 is TGTGCCAGCAGCCAAGATGGGCGTGGCTACACCTTC.

The gene calls are TRBV2 and TRBJ2-5, with 9 nucleotides matching TRBD2. The germline V gene encodes CDR1 SNHLY and CDR2 FYNNEI. The CDR3 length is 15 residues. J lost 5 bases, V lost 4 bases, and 8 bases had no gene match. CDR3 nucleotide sequence: TGTGCCAGCAGTGGATCTAGCGGGACTGGGGAGACCCAGTACTTC. This gives the protein CASSGSSGTGETQYF.

The V and J genes are TRBV5-6 and TRBJ2-5, with 11 bases fitting TRBD2. The germline V gene has CDR1 SGHDT and CDR2 YYEEEE. The J segment lost 4 bases and the V segment lost 4 bases, leaving 6 bases of the junction unmatched. The CDR3 is 15 residues long. The DNA for the CDR3 is TGTGCCAGCAGCCTAGCGGGGGGATACCGAGAGACCCAGTACTTC. It translates to CASSLAGGYRETQYF.

The chain has TRBV5-1 and TRBJ1-2; possible D gene TRBD1, 6 bases. CDR3 length: 16 residues. The germline CDR1 and CDR2 sequences are SGHRS and YFSETQ. Deletions cut 0 bases from V and 5 bases from J, with 17 bases between. The CDR3 reads CASSLARGPLYYGYTF. Here the CDR3 DNA reads TGCGCCAGCAGCTTGGCCAGGGGCCCCCTCTATTATGGCTACACCTTC.

The J gene is TRBJ1-2, the V gene TRBV5-1, with D possibly being TRBD1 (6 bases). With 4 bases removed from V and 5 bases from J, the gap between germline ends came to 12 bases. Germline-derived CDR1 and CDR2 are SGHRS and YFSETQ. CDR3 length equals 13 residues. The CDR3 DNA reads TGCGCCAGCAGCACCGACAGGACATATGGCTACACCTTC. It specifies CASSTDRTYGYTF.

The chain combines TRBV5-6 with TRBJ1-2, with TRBD1 as a possible D gene (6 bases). This CDR3 is built from 13 residues. The germline V gene encodes CDR1 SGHDT and CDR2 YYEEEE. V shed 1 base and J shed 4 bases, with 8 bases lying between them. The CDR3 protein is CASSLTGSYGYTF. The CDR3 DNA reads as TGTGCCAGCAGCTTGACAGGGTCCTATGGCTACACCTTC.

This chain connects TRBV27 to TRBJ1-5; 8 bases match TRBD1. CDR3 length: 16 amino acids. Germline-derived CDR1 and CDR2 are MNHEY and SMNVEV (reference sequence). The V and J ends lost 6 bases and 2 bases, in that order; junction bases with no gene match: 9. The CDR3 region has the DNA TGTGCCAGCAGCCCAATGACAGGGGAAGGCAATCAGCCCCAGCATTTT. It specifies CASSPMTGEGNQPQHF.

The chain uses TRBV28 and TRBJ2-3; tentatively, D is TRBD2 (6 bases). This CDR3 has 15 residues. V gave up 4 bases and J gave up 0 bases, with 11 bases separating them. Per the germline V gene, CDR1 is MDHEN and CDR2 is SYDVKM. CDR3 nucleotide sequence: TGTGCCAGCAGTTCCCCGGGAGTTAGCACAGATACGCAGTATTTT. This encodes CASSSPGVSTDTQYF.

The chain is built from TRBV24-1 and TRBJ1-3; D is uncertain. Germline values: CDR1 KGHDR, CDR2 SFDVKD. The CDR3 loop spans 13 amino acids. V was cut by 0 bases and J by 6 bases, with 5 bases left in between. In DNA form, the CDR3 reads TGTGCCACCAGTGATTTGCTACTAAACACCATATATTTT. It codes for CATSDLLLNTIYF.

The V call is TRBV9, the J call TRBJ2-2, with D perhaps matching TRBD2 (5 bases). The germline V gene has CDR1 SGDLS and CDR2 YYNGEE. The V end was cut by 1 base, the J end by 6 bases, with 10 bases between. The CDR3 is 14 residues long. DNA of the CDR3: TGTGCCAGCAGCGTACTTTCGGGGTCCGGGGAGCTGTTTTTT. Translated, it gives CASSVLSGSGELFF.

This chain uses TRBV2 with TRBJ1-5; TRBD1 matches at 9 bases. The junction had 3 bases not matched to a gene; V was cut back by 4 bases and J by 5 bases. The germline CDR1 and CDR2 sequences are SNHLY and FYNNEI. The CDR3 has 14 residues. The DNA of the CDR3 is TGTGCCAGCAGTGGACAGGGGGGAGATCAGCCCCAGCATTTT. Encoded protein: CASSGQGGDQPQHF.

The rearrangement uses TRBV11-2 and TRBJ2-1, with D possibly matching TRBD2 (5 bases). Germline CDR1 and CDR2: SGHAT and FQNNGV. The V end lost 5 bases, the J end lost 7 bases, and 12 bases lay between the germline ends. The CDR3 sequence is 13 residues long. The CDR3 spells CASSENSVNEQFF. Here the CDR3 DNA reads TGTGCCAGCAGCGAGAATAGCGTTAATGAGCAGTTCTTC.

The rearrangement links TRBV30 to TRBJ1-1; 7 nucleotides line up with TRBD1. The CDR3 sequence is 14 residues long. V dropped 2 bases and J dropped 1; count of bases not matched to a gene: 4. CDR1 and CDR2 (germline): GTSNPN, SVGIG (reference sequence). DNA for the CDR3: TGTGCCTGGAGTTCTGGGACAGCGAACACTGAAGCTTTCTTT. Its protein is CAWSSGTANTEAFF.

J is TRBJ2-2 and V is TRBV7-6, with TRBD2 as a possible D gene (6 bases). Per germline, CDR1 SGHVS and CDR2 FNYEAQ. Trimming shortened V by 0 bases and J by 5 bases, and 10 bases separated the two germline ends. The CDR3 runs to 15 residues. Here the CDR3 DNA reads TGTGCCAGCAGCTTAGCGGGAGGAGGGACCGGGGAGCTGTTTTTT. Its protein is CASSLAGGGTGELFF.

The V call is TRBV4-2, the J call TRBJ2-3; 13 bases fit TRBD2. V lost 1 base and J lost 1; bases outside the gene matches: 8. CDR1 and CDR2 (germline): LGHNA, YNFKEQ. This CDR3 comprises 19 residues. DNA for the CDR3: TGTGCCAGCAGCCAAGTTACTAGCGGGGGGGCCGCTGGCACAGATACGCAGTATTTT. Its translation: CASSQVTSGGAAGTDTQYF.

The genes are TRBV3-1 (or the pseudogene TRBV3-2) and TRBJ2-5; 12 positions match TRBD2. Germline CDR1 reads LGHDT; CDR2 reads YNNKEL (reference sequence). V lost 6 bases and J lost 4; bases outside the gene matches: 6. This CDR3 contains 15 residues. The CDR3 reads CASRHRLAGVETQYF. In nucleotides, the CDR3 is TGTGCCAGCAGACATCGACTAGCGGGGGTAGAGACCCAGTACTTC.

This rearrangement joins TRBV11-1 to TRBJ2-5; 8 bases match TRBD1. This CDR3 contains 15 residues. CDR1 is SGHAT and CDR2 is FQDESV in the germline V gene (reference sequence). V lost 5 bases to trimming and J lost 5 bases; unmatched junction nucleotides: 10. The CDR3 DNA reads as TGTGCCAGCAGCACCCCACAGGGGGATGGTGAGACCCAGTACTTC. It yields the protein CASSTPQGDGETQYF.

The chain uses TRBV7-9 and TRBJ2-7; D not resolved. This CDR3 is built from 14 residues. V dropped 8 bases and J dropped 0 bases, with 14 bases sitting between them. Germline assignment: CDR1 SEHNR and CDR2 FQNEAQ (reference sequence). CDR3 in amino acids: CASSETGSSYEQYF. For the CDR3, the DNA is TGTGCCAGCTCTGAGACGGGTAGCTCCTACGAGCAGTACTTC.

This sequence joins TRBV7-8 and TRBJ2-7; 8 nucleotides match TRBD1. The CDR3 is 17 residues long. V gave up 1 base and J gave up 4 bases; unmatched junction bases: 12. Germline values: CDR1 SGHVS, CDR2 FQNEAQ. The CDR3 reads CASSLVLYAGGPYEQYF. The CDR3 DNA sequence: TGTGCCAGCAGCTTAGTTCTATACGCAGGGGGCCCATACGAGCAGTACTTC.